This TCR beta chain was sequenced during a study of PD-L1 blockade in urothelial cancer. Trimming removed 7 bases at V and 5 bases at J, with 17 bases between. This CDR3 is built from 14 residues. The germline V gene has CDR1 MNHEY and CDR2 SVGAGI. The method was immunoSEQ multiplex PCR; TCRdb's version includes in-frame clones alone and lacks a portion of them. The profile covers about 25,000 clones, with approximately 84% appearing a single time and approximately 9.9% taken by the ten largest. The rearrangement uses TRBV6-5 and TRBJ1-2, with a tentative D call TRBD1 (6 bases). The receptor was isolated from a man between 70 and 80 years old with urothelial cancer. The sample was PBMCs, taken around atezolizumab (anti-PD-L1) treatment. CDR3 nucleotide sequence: TGTGCCAGCATCGCAACGGGGGGCCGGTATGGCTACACCTTC. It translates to CASIATGGRYGYTF.